This TCR beta chain is from a study of T-cell reconstitution after alpha-beta-depleted transplantation in children. Study-wide findings and caveats: For some patients, TCRbeta diversity was high at day 60 because of recipient T cells and thymic progenitors that survived. About two months after transplant, alpha-beta T cells reportedly came from several hundred expanded graft clones.

With regard to this clonotype: Its antigen is not known.

V lost 3 bases to trimming and J lost 7 bases, with 10 bases between them. Looked up from germline, CDR1 is LNHDA and CDR2 is SQIVND (reference sequence). This CDR3 is 13 amino acids long. TCRbeta library preparation incorporated unique molecular identifiers. TCRdb reprocessed the PCR reads with MiXCR, giving one entry per CDR3 protein. The sample lists 610,000 or so distinct CDR3 sequences; over 25% were seen once. This clonotype was sampled from a boy under three years old with Wiskott-Aldrich syndrome, due to receive a stem cell transplant. The chain recombines TRBV19 with TRBJ1-5; TRBD1 is a possible D gene (5 bases). The material sequenced was PBMCs, taken before TCRalphabeta/CD19-depleted stem cell transplant. CDR3 loop: CASSIPGRQPQHF. The DNA of the CDR3 is TGTGCCAGTAGTATCCCAGGGAGGCAGCCCCAGCATTTT.